Below, 30 T cell receptor beta chains from the same sample are listed, as sequenced in a study of T-cell reconstitution after alpha-beta-depleted transplantation in children. Unique molecular identifiers were used to barcode this TCRbeta library. TCRdb called the PCR reads again in MiXCR, with one record for every CDR3 protein. The data show 800,000 to 1,000,000 distinct CDR3 sequences, less than 30% seen once. The sample in question was PBMCs, mostly from graft donor cells, obtained 360 days after TCRalphabeta/CD19-depleted stem cell transplant. These TCRs come from a boy in the first two years of life who had a stem cell transplant for SCID, so the T cells may come from the graft donor.

The chain couples TRBV27 to TRBJ1-1, with TRBD1 identical over 7 bases. J was trimmed by 6 bases and V by 6 bases; bases with no gene match: 10. The germline V gene encodes CDR1 MNHEY and CDR2 SMNVEV (reference sequence). The length of the CDR3 is 14 residues. CDR3 DNA sequence: TGTGCCAGCAGCCGACAGGGAGGTTTACCTGAAGCTTTCTTT. It is translated as CASSRQGGLPEAFF.

The table lists this clonotype with a few counts. The V call is TRBV2, the J call TRBJ2-1; 9 bases line up with TRBD1. V dropped 8 bases and J dropped 3; count of bases not matched to a gene: 14. The V gene's germline CDR1 is SNHLY and CDR2 FYNNEI. The CDR3 has 17 amino acids. The CDR3 bases are TGTGCCAGCTGCGGACGGACAGGGGCCCAAGTCTACAATGAGCAGTTCTTC. It translates to CASCGRTGAQVYNEQFF.

This clonotype showed up just a few times. The CDR3 DNA sequence: TGCAGTGCTAGCGGACAGAAGAACACCGGGGAGCTGTTTTTT. This translates into CSASGQKNTGELFF. The V and J genes are TRBV20-1 and TRBJ2-2, with a tentative D call TRBD1 (6 bases). The germline V gene encodes CDR1 DFQATT and CDR2 SNEGSKA (reference sequence). CDR3 length: 14 residues. Trimming took off 3 bases at V and 1 base at J, with 9 bases between the two ends.

The chain joins TRBV20-1 to TRBJ2-7; D is unresolved. V lost 3 bases to trimming and J lost 7 bases, with 13 bases between them. Germline CDR1 is DFQATT and CDR2 is SNEGSKA (reference sequence). The CDR3 has 12 amino acids. CDR3 DNA sequence: TGCAGTGCTAGCCCGGGTCCTCAGGAGCAGTACTTC. Translating gives CSASPGPQEQYF.

The gene calls are TRBV15 and TRBJ2-3, with D possibly TRBD1 on 6 matching bases. CDR1 LNHNV and CDR2 YYDKDF come from the germline V gene (reference sequence). This CDR3 is built from 16 residues. V lost 5 bases, J lost 1 base, and 16 bases lay in between. The CDR3 protein is CATSGGTKGGTDTQYF. In nucleotides, the CDR3 is TGTGCCACCAGCGGCGGAACGAAGGGGGGCACAGATACGCAGTATTTT.

CDR3 sequence (DNA): TGCGCCAGCAGCTTGTGGCCCCCGGAGAATTCACCCCTCCACTTT. Translating gives CASSLWPPENSPLHF. The chain carries TRBV5-1 and TRBJ1-6; D gene ambiguous. Germline CDR1 SGHRS, CDR2 YFSETQ. The V gene lost 1 base and the J gene lost 7 bases, with 12 bases spanning the gap. There are 15 residues in the CDR3.

There are a few counts of this clonotype. This chain uses TRBV29-1 with TRBJ2-5; 8 bases align to TRBD2. CDR1 and CDR2 from the germline V gene are SQVTM and ANQGSEA. The J segment lost 6 bases and the V segment lost 3 bases, leaving 12 bases of the junction unmatched. This CDR3 comprises 15 residues. The CDR3 DNA reads TGCAGCGTTGAGGGCGGGGGGCAGTCAATGAAGACCCAGTACTTC. Translating gives CSVEGGGQSMKTQYF.

This clonotype was recorded a few times. This rearrangement joins TRBV29-1 to TRBJ2-5; the D gene could be TRBD1 or TRBD2 (6 bases each). Germline values: CDR1 SQVTM, CDR2 ANQGSEA. V was pared by 6 bases and J by 5 bases, with 16 bases between. CDR3 length: 13 residues. CDR3 sequence: CSVATSGGETQYF. For the CDR3, the DNA is TGCAGCGTCGCGACTAGTGGGGGCGAGACCCAGTACTTC.

This clonotype was found a few times. The chain links TRBV20-1 to TRBJ2-6, with D perhaps TRBD1 (6 bases). This CDR3 spans 16 amino acids. Looked up from germline, CDR1 is DFQATT and CDR2 is SNEGSKA (reference sequence). Trimming left V 3 bases short and J 0 bases short, with 12 bases between. The CDR3 nucleotides are TGCAGTGCTAGGATAGCACAGGGCTCTGGGGCCAACGTCCTGACTTTC. Protein: CSARIAQGSGANVLTF.

V gene TRBV20-1 combines with J gene TRBJ1-5; D may be TRBD1 (5 bases). This CDR3 is built from 14 residues. Deletions cut 7 bases from V and 1 base from J, with 14 bases between. The germline CDR1 and CDR2 sequences are DFQATT and SNEGSKA (reference sequence). In DNA, the CDR3 is TGCAGTGGCAGGCGGGGGGAAAGCAATCAGCCCCAGCATTTT. This sequence encodes CSGRRGESNQPQHF.

This clonotype was seen just once. This sequence joins TRBV5-1 and TRBJ1-4, with D tentatively TRBD1 (6 bases). V shed 2 bases and J shed 7 bases, with 12 bases lying between them. CDR1 is SGHRS and CDR2 is YFSETQ in the germline V gene. The CDR3 has 14 residues. As DNA, the CDR3 is TGCGCCAGCAGCTTTTCGGGGGCCGGTGAAAAACTGTTTTTT. Encoded protein: CASSFSGAGEKLFF.

The chain combines TRBV4-1 with TRBJ2-7; D gene ambiguous. The length of the CDR3 is 16 residues. V was pared by 2 bases and J by 6 bases, with 20 bases between. The V gene's germline CDR1 is MGHRA and CDR2 YSYEKL. DNA for the CDR3: TGCGCCAGCAGCCAAATGTCCTCTGGGTATCTGGGCGAGCAGTACTTC. It codes for CASSQMSSGYLGEQYF.

This clonotype has a handful of counts. The chain links TRBV6-5 to TRBJ2-5; D is tentatively TRBD1 or TRBD2 (5 bases each). The CDR3 is made up of 12 amino acids. The V gene lost 6 bases and the J gene lost 9 bases, with 14 bases spanning the gap. Germline-derived CDR1 and CDR2 are MNHEY and SVGAGI. CDR3 coding DNA: TGTGCCAGCAGCCGGGGCGCCGGCGCCCAGTACTTC. Residues: CASSRGAGAQYF.

This clonotype was recorded a few times. The V call is TRBV7-9, the J call TRBJ1-2; TRBD1 is a possible D gene (5 bases). Trimming cost V 2 bases and J 11 bases, with 18 bases left between them. The CDR3 totals 14 residues. Germline CDR1 is SEHNR and CDR2 is FQNEAQ (reference sequence). The CDR3 sequence: CASSLRGDGGKYTF. The CDR3 nucleotides read TGTGCCAGCAGCTTAAGGGGCGACGGCGGGAAATACACCTTC.

The V gene is TRBV5-1, the J gene TRBJ2-3, with 8 bases identical to TRBD1. Trimming removed 4 bases from V and 2 bases from J; junction bases left unmatched: 9. Germline-derived CDR1 and CDR2 are SGHRS and YFSETQ. This CDR3 comprises 16 residues. CDR3 sequence (DNA): TGCGCCAGCAGCCCTTGGTACAGGGGGGTCACAGATACGCAGTATTTT. It specifies CASSPWYRGVTDTQYF.

A few counts support this clonotype. The chain joins TRBV15 to TRBJ2-7, with D possibly TRBD1 on 5 matching bases. Between the trimmed V and J ends, which lost 3 bases and 2 bases, there was a span of 8 bases. CDR1 is LNHNV, CDR2 YYDKDF, per germline (reference sequence). The CDR3 consists of 13 residues. The CDR3 bases are TGTGCCACCAGCAGCGGACACACCTACGAGCAGTACTTC. Protein: CATSSGHTYEQYF.

The V gene is TRBV27, the J gene TRBJ1-3; 10 bases match TRBD1. Germline values: CDR1 MNHEY, CDR2 SMNVEV (reference sequence). The V and J ends lost 6 bases and 4 bases, in that order; junction bases with no gene match: 9. The CDR3 totals 16 residues. The CDR3 loop reads CASSMAGTGVGNTIYF. In DNA, the CDR3 is TGTGCCAGCAGCATGGCCGGGACAGGGGTCGGAAACACCATATATTTT.

The J gene is TRBJ2-3, the V gene TRBV5-1; TRBD1 is a possible D gene (6 bases). The CDR3 contains 17 residues. Between the trimmed V and J ends, which lost 4 bases and 2 bases, there was a span of 20 bases. Germline CDR1 is SGHRS and CDR2 is YFSETQ. CDR3 amino acids: CASSPGSRGSDTDTQYF. The CDR3 bases are TGCGCCAGCAGCCCAGGTTCCAGGGGATCCGACACAGATACGCAGTATTTT.

This chain joins TRBV19 and TRBJ1-1, with D unresolved. In germline, CDR1 is LNHDA, CDR2 SQIVND (reference sequence). This CDR3 spans 15 amino acids. Between the trimmed V and J ends, which lost 10 bases and 1 base, there was a span of 19 bases. CDR3 nucleotide sequence: TGTGCCACCGTACCGGGATCCCTTCCGAACACTGAAGCTTTCTTT. Its protein product is CATVPGSLPNTEAFF.

This clonotype was recorded at least ten times. The chain employs TRBV4-1 and TRBJ1-6; D ambiguous. Germline V gene sequence: CDR1 MGHRA, CDR2 YSYEKL. This CDR3 spans 15 amino acids. V shed 2 bases and J shed 7 bases, with 12 bases lying between them. CDR3 amino acids: CASSQTREANSPLHF. For the CDR3, the DNA is TGCGCCAGCAGCCAAACCCGGGAGGCAAATTCACCCCTCCACTTT.

This clonotype has only a few counts. The chain combines TRBV6-5 with TRBJ1-1, with unresolved D. Trimming cost V 2 bases and J 1 base, with 11 bases left between them. The CDR3 extends over 15 amino acids. The germline V gene encodes CDR1 MNHEY and CDR2 SVGAGI. CDR3 sequence reads: CASSYKAGSNTEAFF. The CDR3 DNA reads TGTGCCAGCAGTTACAAGGCAGGCTCGAACACTGAAGCTTTCTTT.

The V call is TRBV7-9, the J call TRBJ1-2, with D tentatively TRBD1 (6 bases). The CDR3 covers 12 residues. V lost 10 bases to trimming and J lost 8 bases, with 17 bases between them. Germline CDR1 SEHNR, CDR2 FQNEAQ (reference sequence). The CDR3 DNA reads as TGTGCCATCCAACAGGGATTTGGCGGCTACACCTTC. Amino acids: CAIQQGFGGYTF.

The chain joins TRBV6-5 to TRBJ1-2; 7 positions match TRBD1. The CDR3 has 15 amino acids. With V trimmed by 2 bases and J by 4 bases, 7 bases remained unmatched. From germline, CDR1 is MNHEY and CDR2 SVGAGI. CDR3 sequence reads: CASSYPGQPFYGYTF. In nucleotides, the CDR3 is TGTGCCAGCAGTTACCCGGGACAGCCGTTCTATGGCTACACCTTC.

There are a few counts of this clonotype. The V gene is TRBV29-1, the J gene TRBJ2-5; no firm D call. Germline assignment: CDR1 SQVTM and CDR2 ANQGSEA. Deletions cut 1 base from V and 5 bases from J, with 8 bases between. This CDR3 has 12 residues. Here the CDR3 reads CSVEGVRETQYF. CDR3 sequence (DNA): TGCAGCGTTGAAGGGGTACGGGAGACCCAGTACTTC.

V gene TRBV12-3 or TRBV12-4 combines with J gene TRBJ2-7, with TRBD1 identical over 9 bases. The CDR3 has 15 amino acids. V shed 5 bases, J shed 4 bases, and the junction held 9 bases outside the gene matches. CDR3: CASSGRDREKYEQYF. CDR3 sequence (DNA): TGTGCCAGCAGTGGCCGGGACAGGGAGAAGTACGAGCAGTACTTC.

The sample holds a few counts of this clonotype. The chain recombines TRBV5-1 with TRBJ2-7; D unresolved. Germline CDR1 and CDR2: SGHRS and YFSETQ. The V gene lost 4 bases and the J gene lost 2 bases, with 7 bases spanning the gap. The CDR3 covers 12 residues. As DNA, the CDR3 is TGCGCCAGCAGCGGGTGGACCTACGAGCAGTACTTC. Protein product: CASSGWTYEQYF.

The chain combines TRBV20-1 with TRBJ2-7, with TRBD2 as a possible D gene (6 bases). Trimming took 0 bases from V and 1 from J, leaving 10 bases between them. The CDR3 runs 14 residues. Germline values: CDR1 DFQATT, CDR2 SNEGSKA (reference sequence). The DNA for the CDR3 is TGCAGTGCTAGAGATTGGGGGGATTCCTACGAGCAGTACTTC. This encodes CSARDWGDSYEQYF.

This clonotype was counted only a few times. The chain joins TRBV4-3 to TRBJ1-1; D is unclear. In germline, CDR1 is LGHNA, CDR2 YSLEER. The ends were cut back, 4 bases at V and 1 base at J, with 10 bases in the middle. There are 14 residues in the CDR3. CDR3 sequence: CASSLKAANTEAFF. The CDR3 DNA is TGCGCCAGCAGCCTAAAGGCAGCGAACACTGAAGCTTTCTTT.

This clonotype was seen a few times. The rearrangement uses TRBV15 and TRBJ2-5; weak D call: TRBD2 (5 bases). Per germline, CDR1 LNHNV and CDR2 YYDKDF (reference sequence). Between the trimmed V and J ends, which lost 6 bases and 1 base, there was a span of 12 bases. This CDR3 contains 14 residues. The CDR3 bases are TGTGCCACCAGGGACCGGGATCCCCAAGAGACCCAGTACTTC. Translating it yields CATRDRDPQETQYF.

This clonotype was detected a few times. The J gene is TRBJ2-3, the V gene TRBV10-1; 7 nucleotides match TRBD2. V trimming: 6 bases; J trimming: 2 bases; junction bases outside the gene matches: 5. Germline CDR1 is WNHNN and CDR2 is SYGVQD (reference sequence). The CDR3 spans 14 residues. In nucleotides, the CDR3 is TGCGCCAGCAGCGGGGGGTCCCTCACAGATACGCAGTATTTT. Its protein product is CASSGGSLTDTQYF.